One sample yielded the 14 T cell receptor beta chains listed below, sequenced in a study of IL-17A CD8 T cells in psoriatic arthritis synovium. IL-17A and IFNgamma secretion assays labeled CD3+ T cells stimulated roughly 1.4 hours with PMA and ionomycin. Actively inflamed joints of psoriatic arthritis patients supplied the aspirated synovial fluid. Some clones are missing from TCRdb's copy, which holds only in-frame ones; the method was immunoSEQ multiplex PCR. Here the sample spans around 2,000 clones, approximately 70% being singletons. The sequencing input was IL-17A+ (IFN-gamma+/-) memory CD8+ T cells from synovial fluid. Subset specified: IL-17A+IFNgamma+/- memory CD8+ (Tc17) cells. The receptors were sampled from a human donor with psoriatic arthritis.

V gene TRBV5-6 combines with J gene TRBJ2-1; 10 nucleotides align to TRBD2. Germline CDR1 reads SGHDT; CDR2 reads YYEEEE. Trimming removed 6 bases from V and 3 bases from J; junction bases left unmatched: 3. The CDR3 covers 14 residues. CDR3 DNA sequence: TGTGCCAGCACCGGGACTAGCGTCTACAATGAGCAGTTCTTC. It yields the protein CASTGTSVYNEQFF. Full variable domain (rest looked up from reference TRBV5-6 and TRBJ2-1): DAGVTQSPTHLIKTRGQQVTLRCSPKSGHDTVSWYQQALGQGPQFIFQYYEEEERQRGNFPDRFSGHQFPNYSSELNVNALLLGDSALYLCASTGTSVYNEQFFGPGTRLTVL.

This clone was counted once. The chain is built from TRBV6-6 and TRBJ2-4, with TRBD1 matching 7 bases. This CDR3 has 16 amino acids. Germline CDR1 is MNHNY and CDR2 is SVGAGI (reference sequence). With 0 bases clipped from V and 7 bases from J, the junction kept 9 bases outside the gene matches. CDR3 protein: CASSYSMSGQENIQYF. CDR3 nucleotide sequence: TGTGCCAGCAGTTACTCAATGTCCGGACAGGAGAACATTCAGTACTTC.

The chain joins TRBV5-4 to TRBJ2-1, with D unclear. Trimming took 0 bases from V and 6 from J, leaving 13 bases between them. CDR3 length: 15 residues. Germline V gene data show CDR1 as SGHNT and CDR2 as YYREEE (reference sequence). CDR3 region: CASSLVPQNINEQFF. DNA of the CDR3: TGTGCCAGCAGCTTGGTACCTCAGAATATCAATGAGCAGTTCTTC.

This chain connects TRBV14 to TRBJ2-3; D is ambiguous. CDR1 and CDR2 from the germline V gene are SGHDN and FVKESK. The V gene lost 1 base and the J gene lost 5 bases, with 16 bases spanning the gap. The length of the CDR3 is 16 residues. The DNA for the CDR3 is TGTGCCAGCAGCCAAGGGTTGACGTGGCCTATAGATACGCAGTATTTT. It codes for CASSQGLTWPIDTQYF.

The genes are TRBV4-1 and TRBJ1-4; D call uncertain. The CDR3 runs to 15 residues. Germline CDR1 and CDR2: MGHRA and YSYEKL. V lost 3 bases and J lost 4, with 12 bases in between. CDR3 nucleotides: TGCGCCAGCAGCCAGCTGGAACAGTTTAATGAAAAACTGTTTTTT. Its protein product is CASSQLEQFNEKLFF.

This clone was seen just once. V is TRBV27 and J is TRBJ2-1; D is possibly TRBD1 or TRBD2 (5 bases each). Germline values: CDR1 MNHEY, CDR2 SMNVEV (reference sequence). V lost 3 bases to trimming and J lost 3 bases, with 15 bases between them. The CDR3 is 16 amino acids. The CDR3 region is CASSFLGPNNYNEQFF. CDR3 coding DNA: TGTGCCAGCAGTTTTTTGGGACCGAACAACTACAATGAGCAGTTCTTC.

The sample holds a few counts of this clone. The gene calls are TRBV30 and TRBJ2-3; D is unresolved. Germline CDR1 GTSNPN, CDR2 SVGIG (reference sequence). The CDR3 runs to 14 residues. The V gene lost 0 bases and the J gene lost 0 bases, with 7 bases spanning the gap. The DNA of the CDR3 is TGTGCCTGGAGTGTAACGTCGAGCACAGATACGCAGTATTTT. Amino acids: CAWSVTSSTDTQYF.

The gene calls are TRBV27 and TRBJ2-3; the D gene is possibly TRBD2 (6 bases). Germline V gene lookup returns CDR1 MNHEY and CDR2 SMNVEV (reference sequence). The germline V and J ends were trimmed by 6 bases and 3 bases, with 10 bases remaining between them. The CDR3 totals 13 residues. The CDR3 sequence: CASSGSMTDTQYF. The CDR3 nucleotides read TGTGCCAGCAGCGGGAGTATGACAGATACGCAGTATTTT.

The chain uses TRBV21-1 and TRBJ2-3; the D call in the table, TRBD2, was not verified against the DNA. TRBV21-1 is tagged as a pseudogene. CDR3 length: 16 amino acids. The CDR3 coding sequence is TGTGCCAGCAGCAAAGAGGGGCGGGGGGGCACAGATACGCAGTATTTT. Its translation: CASSKEGRGGTDTQYF.

J is TRBJ1-2 and V is TRBV14; perhaps TRBD1 as D (6 bases). This CDR3 comprises 15 residues. Germline-derived CDR1 and CDR2 are SGHDN and FVKESK. V was trimmed by 1 base and J by 5 bases, leaving 14 bases between them. CDR3 nucleotides: TGTGCCAGCAGCCAAGTTGCGGGACACAAGTATGGCTACACCTTC. Translating gives CASSQVAGHKYGYTF.

The rearrangement joins TRBV4-3 to TRBJ2-3; unclear D gene. V was shortened by 3 bases and J by 2 bases, with 12 bases between the two germline ends. Germline V gives CDR1 LGHNA, CDR2 YSLEER. The CDR3 length is 15 residues. CDR3 bases: TGCGCCAGCAGCCAGAGGACGGAAGTCACAGATACGCAGTATTTT. Translated: CASSQRTEVTDTQYF.

V usage is TRBV6-5 and J usage is TRBJ2-7; the D is unclear. CDR3 length equals 14 residues. V lost 5 bases to trimming and J lost 2 bases, with 13 bases between them. Germline CDR1 reads MNHEY; CDR2 reads SVGAGI. CDR3 loop: CASSPRTRAYEQYF. The CDR3 DNA follows: TGTGCCAGCAGTCCCCGGACGCGCGCCTACGAGCAGTACTTC.

V gene TRBV18 combines with J gene TRBJ2-1; 15 nucleotides agree with TRBD2. Germline V lookup: CDR1 KGHSH, CDR2 LQKENI. CDR3 size: 18 residues. V shed 3 bases and J 2 bases; nucleotides not matched to a gene: 5. The CDR3 protein is CASSPGLAGGGPYNEQFF. The CDR3 DNA reads as TGTGCCAGCTCACCGGGACTAGCGGGAGGTGGCCCCTACAATGAGCAGTTCTTC.

This clone was seen more than once but under ten times. The chain is built from TRBV11-2 and TRBJ2-7, with no clear D. The germline V gene encodes CDR1 SGHAT and CDR2 FQNNGV. V lost 4 bases, J lost 0 bases, and 7 bases lay in between. This CDR3 has 13 amino acids. The CDR3 loop reads CASSWADSYEQYV. The CDR3 nucleotides are TGTGCCAGCAGCTGGGCGGACTCCTACGAGCAGTACGTC.